These 6 T cell receptor beta chains originate from one sample sequenced in a study of cytomegalovirus exposure and HLA in healthy donors. A multiplex PCR was run with 60 Vbeta primers and 13 Jbeta primers. Clones were sequenced by immunoSEQ multiplex PCR, and TCRdb holds only the in-frame ones, with some missing. Seen here are some 100,000 clones, about 74% observed once, and the top ten hold more than 12%. The sample taken for sequencing was PBMCs. The receptors come from a woman aged 45-65 years in good health and CMV-seropositive.

This rearrangement joins TRBV19 to TRBJ2-2, with a tentative D call TRBD1 (5 bases). CDR3 length equals 17 residues. The V end lost 4 bases, the J end lost 2 bases, and 17 bases lay between the germline ends. From germline, CDR1 is LNHDA and CDR2 SQIVND (reference sequence). The CDR3 sequence: CASSTSFRQRNTGELFF. The CDR3 DNA reads TGTGCCAGTAGTACCTCCTTTCGACAGAGAAACACCGGGGAGCTGTTTTTT.

The chain has TRBV28 and TRBJ1-1; tentatively, D is TRBD1 (6 bases). Germline V gene data show CDR1 as MDHEN and CDR2 as SYDVKM. Trimming left V 6 bases short and J 2 bases short, with 10 bases between. The CDR3 has 13 amino acids. The CDR3 here is CASRIQGNTEAFF. DNA for the CDR3: TGTGCCAGCAGAATACAGGGCAACACTGAAGCTTTCTTT.

The rearrangement links TRBV2 to TRBJ2-7; 9 nucleotides match TRBD1. V shed 6 bases and J 0 bases; nucleotides not matched to a gene: 6. The germline V gene has CDR1 SNHLY and CDR2 FYNNEI. The CDR3 length is 15 residues. The CDR3 DNA is TGTGCCAGCAGGCCAGGGACAGGGAACTCCTACGAGCAGTACTTC. The encoded protein is CASRPGTGNSYEQYF.

This clone was detected once. The chain is built from TRBV7-6 and TRBJ2-7; 7 bases are a match to TRBD2. V was pared by 5 bases and J by 4 bases, with 8 bases of the junction left unmatched. CDR1 is SGHVS and CDR2 is FNYEAQ in the germline V gene. This CDR3 is built from 14 residues. The CDR3 DNA reads TGTGCCAGCAGCGAGGCGGGGGTTGGTTACGAGCAGTACTTC. Translation gives CASSEAGVGYEQYF.

The V gene is TRBV9, the J gene TRBJ2-1; 7 nucleotides agree with TRBD2. Germline V gene sequence: CDR1 SGDLS, CDR2 YYNGEE. This CDR3 has 15 amino acids. Losses at the gene ends were 0 bases for V and 5 bases for J; bases not matched to a gene: 5. The CDR3: CASSVGPSGNNEQFF. The CDR3 DNA follows: TGTGCCAGCAGCGTAGGGCCTAGCGGCAACAATGAGCAGTTCTTC. Drawing the rest from reference TRBV9 and TRBJ2-1, the complete variable domain is DSGVTQTPKHLITATGQRVTLRCSPRSGDLSVYWYQQSLDQGLQFLIQYYNGEERAKGNILERFSAQQFPDLHSELNLSSLELGDSALYFCASSVGPSGNNEQFFGPGTRLTVL.

The chain recombines TRBV6-4 with TRBJ2-7; tentative D call: TRBD1 (6 bases). The germline V and J ends were trimmed by 0 bases and 3 bases, with 18 bases remaining between them. Germline V gene sequence: CDR1 MRHNA, CDR2 SNTAGT. The CDR3 runs 17 residues. The CDR3 here is CASSDSTLRQDIYEQYF. DNA for the CDR3: TGTGCCAGCAGTGACTCTACCCTCCGACAGGACATCTACGAGCAGTACTTC.